This note documents a single T cell receptor beta chain sequence. The sample contains more than one DNA sequence encoding this CDR3. The data belong to a study of blood T cell repertoires in COVID-19. Across the study: From the United States, Italy and Spain came samples of acute and convalescent COVID-19. T cells, B-cell-depleted T cells, or PBMCs provided the cDNA or gDNA that served as material.

The authors' processing: Reference gene primer amplification gave estimated nucleated cell counts. Sequencing used immunoSEQ multiplex PCR; TCRdb keeps in-frame clones, though not all of them. From that table come the V and J calls and clone size; the DNA was used to work out D and trimming. The data show about 26,000 clones, with approximately 94% seen just once and roughly 3.7% held by the top ten. Sequencing was done on a sample of peripheral blood. This sequence originates from a human donor with active COVID-19. The donor label of this sample is uncertain.

CDR3 sequence reads: CASSQDPGNSNQPQHF. In nucleotides, the CDR3 is TGCGCCAGCAGCCAAGATCCCGGGAATAGCAATCAGCCCCAGCATTTT. The gene calls are TRBV4-1 and TRBJ1-5; D is unclear. Germline V gene data show CDR1 as MGHRA and CDR2 as YSYEKL. V was clipped by 0 bases and J by 0 bases, with 9 bases between them. This CDR3 is 16 amino acids long.